This entry describes one T cell receptor beta chain. The target antigen is unknown. This sample stems from a study of Ad26.COV2.S vaccination and SARS-CoV-2 variants. Findings of the study overall: Comparable non-spike TCR breadth was observed in vaccine and placebo recipients.

Germline assignment: CDR1 MNHNY and CDR2 SVGAGI (reference sequence). Trimming took 7 bases from V and 0 from J, leaving 13 bases between them. The CDR3 loop spans 15 amino acids. The method was immunoSEQ multiplex PCR; TCRdb's version includes in-frame clones alone and lacks a portion of them. The top ten hold approximately 5.9% of the sample, which has about 350,000 clones, 88% seen once. Treatment noted: approximately 18 received Ad26.COV2.S at low or high dose, single or two shots; 5 received placebo; per-sample allocation not given. The investigators took samples on day 63 after the first vaccine or placebo injection.

This chain joins TRBV6-6 and TRBJ2-1; no firm D call. This clonotype was obtained from a person aged 18 to 59 who received the Ad26.COV2.S COVID-19 vaccine or a placebo. Here the sequenced sample was peripheral blood, taken in a trial of Ad26.COV2.S vaccine versus placebo. DNA of the CDR3: TGTGCCAGCACCCCCCGCCGAAGCTCCTACAATGAGCAGTTCTTC. It translates to CASTPRRSSYNEQFF.